This TCR beta chain is drawn from a study of glioma-infiltrating T cells after dendritic cell vaccination. Sequencing was performed with immunoSEQ multiplex PCR; in TCRdb, only in-frame clones are kept and a portion is missing. The profile shows tens of thousands of clones, approximately 81% of them singletons. This TCR derives from a human donor with glioblastoma. This sample comprised blood, obtained before dendritic cell vaccination.

This CDR3 is CASSQEAAAVADTQYF. CDR3 in DNA: TGCGCCAGCAGCCAAGAAGCGGCAGCTGTAGCAGATACGCAGTATTTT. V is TRBV4-1 and J is TRBJ2-3; a possible D gene is TRBD2 (5 bases). The ends were cut back, 0 bases at V and 4 bases at J, with 14 bases in the middle. CDR3 size: 16 residues. Germline V gene data show CDR1 as MGHRA and CDR2 as YSYEKL.